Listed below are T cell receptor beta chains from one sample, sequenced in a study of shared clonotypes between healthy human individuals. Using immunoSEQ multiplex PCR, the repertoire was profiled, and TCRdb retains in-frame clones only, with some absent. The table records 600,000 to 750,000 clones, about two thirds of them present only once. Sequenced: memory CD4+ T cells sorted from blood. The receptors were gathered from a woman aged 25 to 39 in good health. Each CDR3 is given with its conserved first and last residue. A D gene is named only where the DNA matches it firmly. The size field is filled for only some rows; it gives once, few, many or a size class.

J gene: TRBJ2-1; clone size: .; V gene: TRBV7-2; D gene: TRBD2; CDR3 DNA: TGTGCCAGCAGTTATACCCGGGCCGGGACTAGTTTTTCCTACAATGAGCAGTTCTTC; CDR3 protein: CASSYTRAGTSFSYNEQFF
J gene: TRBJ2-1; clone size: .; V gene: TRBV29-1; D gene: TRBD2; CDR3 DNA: TGCAGCGGAACCCCGGGAGGAGGAGGCTACAATGAGCAGTTCTTC; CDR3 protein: CSGTPGGGGYNEQFF
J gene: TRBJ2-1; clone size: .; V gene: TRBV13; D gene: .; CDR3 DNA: TGTGCCAGCAGCTTAGGGTCGAGGCGGGCAAACAATGAGCAGTTCTTC; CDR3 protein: CASSLGSRRANNEQFF
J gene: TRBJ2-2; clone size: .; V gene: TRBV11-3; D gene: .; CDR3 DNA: TGTGCCAGCAGCTTAGAGGAGGGCCTCGGGGAGCTGTTTTTT; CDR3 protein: CASSLEEGLGELFF
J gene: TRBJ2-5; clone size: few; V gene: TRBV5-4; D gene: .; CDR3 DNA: TGTGCCAGCAGCTTGGGTTTTGTCCAAGAGACCCAGTACTTC; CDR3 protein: CASSLGFVQETQYF
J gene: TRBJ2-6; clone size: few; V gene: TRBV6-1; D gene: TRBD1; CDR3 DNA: TGTGCCAGCAGTGAACATGGGACAGATACCGGGGCCAACGTCCTGACTTTC; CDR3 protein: CASSEHGTDTGANVLTF
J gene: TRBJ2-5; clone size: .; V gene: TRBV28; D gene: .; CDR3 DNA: TGTGCCAGCAGTTTACCGGCACATACCGGGCAAGAGACCCAGTACTTC; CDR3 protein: CASSLPAHTGQETQYF
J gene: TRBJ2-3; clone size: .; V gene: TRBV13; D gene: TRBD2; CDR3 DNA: TGTGCCAGCAGTCCTAGAGTTGCGGGAGGGCCGGATACGCAGTATTTT; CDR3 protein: CASSPRVAGGPDTQYF
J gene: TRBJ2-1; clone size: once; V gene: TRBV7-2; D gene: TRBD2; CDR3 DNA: TGTGCCAGCAGCTTAGCCGCCTCTAGCGGGAGCTTCTATGAGCAGTTCTTC; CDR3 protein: CASSLAASSGSFYEQFF
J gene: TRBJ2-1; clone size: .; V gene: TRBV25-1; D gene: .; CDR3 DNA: TGTGCCAGCAGTGAAGACGGTTATGAGCAGTTCTTC; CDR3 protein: CASSEDGYEQFF
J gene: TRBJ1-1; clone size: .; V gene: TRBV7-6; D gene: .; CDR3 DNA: TGTGCCAGCAGCTTAATAGGACAATCTAACACTGAAGCTTTCTTT; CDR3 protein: CASSLIGQSNTEAFF
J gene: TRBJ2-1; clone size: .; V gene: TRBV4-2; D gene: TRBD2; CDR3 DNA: TGTGCCAGCAGCCAAAGGACTAGCGGGAGTGTTTTCCCCTACAATGAGCAGTTCTTC; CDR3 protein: CASSQRTSGSVFPYNEQFF
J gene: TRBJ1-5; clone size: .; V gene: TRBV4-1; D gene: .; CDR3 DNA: TGCGCCAGCAGCCAAGATTTTCAGGTGGATCAGCCCCAGCATTTT; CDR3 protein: CASSQDFQVDQPQHF
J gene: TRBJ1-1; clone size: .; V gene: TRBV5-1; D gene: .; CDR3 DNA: TGCGCCAGCAGCTTGACCGGACGGCTGAACACTGAAGCTTTCTTT; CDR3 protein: CASSLTGRLNTEAFF
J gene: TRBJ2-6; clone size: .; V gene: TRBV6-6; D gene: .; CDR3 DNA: TGTGCCAGCAGTCACTTAAGGGACTCTGGGGCCAACGTCCTGACTTTC; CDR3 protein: CASSHLRDSGANVLTF
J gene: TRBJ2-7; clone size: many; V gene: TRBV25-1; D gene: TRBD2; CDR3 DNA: TGTGCCAGCAGTGATCAAGGGGCTAGGACTAGCGCGGAGGAGCAGTACTTC; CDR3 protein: CASSDQGARTSAEEQYF
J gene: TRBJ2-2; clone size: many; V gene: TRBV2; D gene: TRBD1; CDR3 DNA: TGTGCCAGCGTACCAACAGGGGTCACCGGGGAGCTGTTTTTT; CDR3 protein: CASVPTGVTGELFF
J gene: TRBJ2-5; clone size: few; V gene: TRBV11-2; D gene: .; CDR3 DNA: TGTGCCAGCTGCCCCCGGCGGGACACACAAGAGACCCAGTACTTC; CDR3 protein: CASCPRRDTQETQYF
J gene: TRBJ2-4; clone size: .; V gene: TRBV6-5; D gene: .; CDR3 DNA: TGTGCCAGCAGTCCCTGGACTGAAAACATTCAGTACTTC; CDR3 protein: CASSPWTENIQYF
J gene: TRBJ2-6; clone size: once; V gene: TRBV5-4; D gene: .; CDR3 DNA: TGTGCCAGCAGCCAGACGAGCTCTGGGGCCAACGTCCTGACTTTC; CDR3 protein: CASSQTSSGANVLTF
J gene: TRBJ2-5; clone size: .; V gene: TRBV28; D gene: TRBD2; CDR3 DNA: TGTGCCAGCAGTTTCGTCGCTAGCGGGAGCTTGAGAGAGACCCAGTACTTC; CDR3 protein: CASSFVASGSLRETQYF
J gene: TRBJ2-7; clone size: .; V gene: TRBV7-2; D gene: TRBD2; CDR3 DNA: TGTGCCAGCAGGGCACTAGCGGGAGGTTCCTACGAGCAGTACTTC; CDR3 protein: CASRALAGGSYEQYF
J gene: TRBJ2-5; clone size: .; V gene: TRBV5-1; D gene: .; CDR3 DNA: TGCGCCAGCAGCTGGACAGGGTCGAGCGGGAAGACAGAGACCCAGTACTTC; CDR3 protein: CASSWTGSSGKTETQYF
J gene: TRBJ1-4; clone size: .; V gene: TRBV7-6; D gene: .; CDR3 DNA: TGTGCCAGCAGCTTAGAGGGACACATAAATGAAAAACTGTTTTTT; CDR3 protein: CASSLEGHINEKLFF
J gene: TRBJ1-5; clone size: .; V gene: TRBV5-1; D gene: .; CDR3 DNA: TGCGCCAGCAGCTTGGAAGGGGCAGGGAATCAGCCCCAGCATTTT; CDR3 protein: CASSLEGAGNQPQHF
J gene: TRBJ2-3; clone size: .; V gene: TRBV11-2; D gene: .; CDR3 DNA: TGTGCCAGCAGCTTAGGATACACAGATACGCAGTATTTT; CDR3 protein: CASSLGYTDTQYF
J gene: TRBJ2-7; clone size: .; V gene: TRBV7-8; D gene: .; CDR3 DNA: TGTGCCAGCAGCCCATTCGGACTACCAGACTCCTACGAGCAGTACTTC; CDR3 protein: CASSPFGLPDSYEQYF
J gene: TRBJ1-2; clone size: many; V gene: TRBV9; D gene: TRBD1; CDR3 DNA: TGTGCCAGCAGCGCCGGGACAGGGGTTACGGGCTACACCTTC; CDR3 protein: CASSAGTGVTGYTF
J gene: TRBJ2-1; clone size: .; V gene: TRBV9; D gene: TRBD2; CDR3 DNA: TGTGCCAGCAGCTTAAGTCCACTAGCGGGAGGTTTAGATGAGCAGTTCTTC; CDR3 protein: CASSLSPLAGGLDEQFF
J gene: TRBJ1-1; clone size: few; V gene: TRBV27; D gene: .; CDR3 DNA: TGTGCCAGCAGTCCTCGGGCCGGAAACACTGAAGCTTTCTTT; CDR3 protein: CASSPRAGNTEAFF
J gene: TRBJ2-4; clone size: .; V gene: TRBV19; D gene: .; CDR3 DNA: TGTGCCAGTAGTATGGGCGTCTCGTTCTATCGGGACATTCAGTACTTC; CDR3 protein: CASSMGVSFYRDIQYF
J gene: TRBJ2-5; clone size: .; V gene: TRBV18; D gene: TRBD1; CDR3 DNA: TGTGCCAGCTCACCACCGAAGACAGGGGCCAGCCGGGAGACCCAGTACTTC; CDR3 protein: CASSPPKTGASRETQYF
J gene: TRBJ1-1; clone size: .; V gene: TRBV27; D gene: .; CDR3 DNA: TGTGCCAGCAGCCCCGCCGAAGTCCCGGTCAACACTGAAGCTTTCTTT; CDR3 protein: CASSPAEVPVNTEAFF
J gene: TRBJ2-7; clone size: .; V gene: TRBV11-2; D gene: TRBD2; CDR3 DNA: TGTGCCAGCAGCTCCCGACGGGGGGGCGACCCCTACGAGCAGTACTTC; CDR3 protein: CASSSRRGGDPYEQYF
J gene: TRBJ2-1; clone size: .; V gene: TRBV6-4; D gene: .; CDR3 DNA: TGTGCCAGCAGTGACTCAGAAATCAATGAGCAGTTCTTC; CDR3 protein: CASSDSEINEQFF
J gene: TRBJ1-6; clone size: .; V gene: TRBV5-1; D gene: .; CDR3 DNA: TGCGCCAGCAGCTCAATGGGCGGGAGCTCCTATAATTCACCCCTCCACTTT; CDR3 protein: CASSSMGGSSYNSPLHF
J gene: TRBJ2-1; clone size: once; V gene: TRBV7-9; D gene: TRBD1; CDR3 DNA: TGTGCCAGCAGCTTTTGGACAGGGGGCAATGAGCAGTTCTTC; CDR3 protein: CASSFWTGGNEQFF
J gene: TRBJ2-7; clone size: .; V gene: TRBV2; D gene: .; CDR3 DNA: TGTGCCAGCACCTCTCAGGGGAGGGGTCACGAGCAGTACTTC; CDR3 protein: CASTSQGRGHEQYF
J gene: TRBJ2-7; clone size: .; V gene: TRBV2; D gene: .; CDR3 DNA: TGTGCCAGCATACCCGTCCCGGGAGTCGAGCAGTACTTC; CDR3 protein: CASIPVPGVEQYF
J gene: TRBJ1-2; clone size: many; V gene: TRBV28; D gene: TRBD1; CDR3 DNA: TGTGCCAGCAGTTTCCGGGACAGCTCCCGTTATGGCTACACCTTC; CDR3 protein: CASSFRDSSRYGYTF
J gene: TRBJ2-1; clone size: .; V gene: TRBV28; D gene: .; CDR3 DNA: TGTGCCAGCAGCCCCCGCGGCGGTAGCTCCTACAATGAGCAGTTCTTC; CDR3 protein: CASSPRGGSSYNEQFF
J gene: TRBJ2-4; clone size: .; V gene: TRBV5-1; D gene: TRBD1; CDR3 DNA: TGCGCCAGCAGCTCCCGGGACAGCAAAAACATTCAGTACTTC; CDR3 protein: CASSSRDSKNIQYF
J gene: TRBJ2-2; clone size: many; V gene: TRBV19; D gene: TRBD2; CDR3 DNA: TGTGCCAGTAGTCAGGGCGGGAGTAATTTCGGGGAGCTGTTTTTT; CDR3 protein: CASSQGGSNFGELFF
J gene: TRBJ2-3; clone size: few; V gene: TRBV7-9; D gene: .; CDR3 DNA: TGTGCCAGCAGCTTATCCTCCGGGGGCGTGTATTTT; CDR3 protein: CASSLSSGGVYF
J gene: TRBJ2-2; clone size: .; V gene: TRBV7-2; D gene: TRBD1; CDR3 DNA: TGTGCCAGCGGAGGGACAGGGAGTGTATCTGGGGAGCTGTTTTTT; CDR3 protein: CASGGTGSVSGELFF
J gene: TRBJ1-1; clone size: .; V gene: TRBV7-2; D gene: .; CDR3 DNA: TGTGCCAGCAGCCGGGGAGGGACTGAAGCTTTCTTT; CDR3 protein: CASSRGGTEAFF
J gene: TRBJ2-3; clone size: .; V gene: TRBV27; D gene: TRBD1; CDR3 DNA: TGTGCCACTTCGGACAGGGGGCTGTCAGATACGCAGTATTTT; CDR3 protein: CATSDRGLSDTQYF
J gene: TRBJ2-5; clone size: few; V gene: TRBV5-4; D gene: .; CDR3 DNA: TGTGCCAGCAGCTGGGAGTTCCAAGAGACCCAGTACTTC; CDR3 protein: CASSWEFQETQYF
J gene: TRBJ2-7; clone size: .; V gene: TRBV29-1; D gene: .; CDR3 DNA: TGCAGTGCCCTCTCGGGGGCCTCCACGGGCGAGCAGTACTTC; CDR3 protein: CSALSGASTGEQYF
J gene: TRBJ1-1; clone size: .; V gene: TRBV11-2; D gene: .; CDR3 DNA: TGTGCCAGCATCAATAACCAGGGAGGGAACACTGAAGCTTTCTTT; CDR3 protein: CASINNQGGNTEAFF
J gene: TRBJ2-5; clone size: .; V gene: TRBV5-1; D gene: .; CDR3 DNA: TGCGCCAGCTCAGTTTCCAGGGTGGAAGAGACCCAGTACTTC; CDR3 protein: CASSVSRVEETQYF
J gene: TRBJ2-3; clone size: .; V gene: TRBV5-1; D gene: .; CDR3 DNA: TGCGCCAGCAGCGGAGGTCAAGTCGGGGTTTCAGATACGCAGTATTTT; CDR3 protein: CASSGGQVGVSDTQYF
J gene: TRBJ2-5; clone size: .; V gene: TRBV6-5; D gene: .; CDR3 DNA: TGTGCCAGCAGTTACGGGCTCGGGACCCAGTACTTC; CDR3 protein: CASSYGLGTQYF